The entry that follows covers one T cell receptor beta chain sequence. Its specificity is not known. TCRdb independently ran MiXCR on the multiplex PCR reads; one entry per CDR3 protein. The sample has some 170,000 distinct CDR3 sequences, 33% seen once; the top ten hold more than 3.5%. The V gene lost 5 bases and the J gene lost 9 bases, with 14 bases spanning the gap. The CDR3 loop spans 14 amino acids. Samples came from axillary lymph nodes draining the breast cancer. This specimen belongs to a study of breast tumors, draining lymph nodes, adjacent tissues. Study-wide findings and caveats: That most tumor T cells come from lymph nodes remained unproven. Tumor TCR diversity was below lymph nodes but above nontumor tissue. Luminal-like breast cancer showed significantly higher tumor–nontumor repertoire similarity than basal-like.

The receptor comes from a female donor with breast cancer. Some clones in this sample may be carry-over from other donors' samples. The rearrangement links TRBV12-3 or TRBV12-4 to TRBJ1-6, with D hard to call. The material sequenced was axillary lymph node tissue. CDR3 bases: TGTGCCAGCAGTCGGACGCAATATGGTTCACCCCTCCACTTT. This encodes CASSRTQYGSPLHF.